The clone carrying this TCR beta chain showed up just a few times. Its antigen is not identified. One end of the junction varies from germline; a read error may be responsible. This sample was taken from a study of response to subunit inactivated influenza vaccine. Overall study findings and caveats: The authors put forward the suggestion that each seasonal influenza vaccination may bring in only a limited number of new T cells.

TCRdb reprocessed the RT-PCR reads via MiXCR and lists one record per CDR3 protein. The sample shows about 700,000 distinct CDR3 sequences, about 15% of them seen only once. Per the germline V gene, CDR1 is DFQATT and CDR2 is SNEGSKA (reference sequence). The CDR3 covers 16 residues. This receptor was obtained from a man in his fifties or sixties who received an inactivated influenza vaccine. J is TRBJ1-6 and V is TRBV20-1, with 7 bases fitting TRBD1. Sequencing was performed on PBMCs from blood, taken 14 to 15 days before vaccination. The CDR3 nucleotides are TGCTGTGCTAGAGCCTCTGGGGCAGGGGGGAATTCACCCCTCCACTTT. Residues: CCARASGAGGNSPLHF.